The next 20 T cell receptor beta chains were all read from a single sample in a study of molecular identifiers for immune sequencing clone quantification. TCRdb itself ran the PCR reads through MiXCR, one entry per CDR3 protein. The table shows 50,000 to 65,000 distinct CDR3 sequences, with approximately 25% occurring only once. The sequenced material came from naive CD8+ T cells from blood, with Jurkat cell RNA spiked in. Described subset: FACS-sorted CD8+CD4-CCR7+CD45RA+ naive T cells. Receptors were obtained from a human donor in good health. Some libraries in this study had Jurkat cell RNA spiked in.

The CDR3 DNA is TGTGCCAGCAGCTTAAGGGCTCGTGGGGCAGAGACCCAGTACTTC. Protein sequence: CASSLRARGAETQYF. V and J are TRBV13 and TRBJ2-5; maybe TRBD1 (5 bases). The CDR3 length is 15 residues. Germline CDR1 reads PRHDT; CDR2 reads FYEKMQ (reference sequence). V was cut by 2 bases and J by 4 bases, with 14 bases left in between.

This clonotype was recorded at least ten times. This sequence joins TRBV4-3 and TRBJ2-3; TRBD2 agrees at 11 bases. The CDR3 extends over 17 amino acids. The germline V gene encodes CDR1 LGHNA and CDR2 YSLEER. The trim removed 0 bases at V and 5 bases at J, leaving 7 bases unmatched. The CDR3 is CASSQDSSGRGEDTQYF. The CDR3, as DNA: TGCGCCAGCAGCCAAGATAGTAGCGGGAGGGGGGAAGATACGCAGTATTTT.

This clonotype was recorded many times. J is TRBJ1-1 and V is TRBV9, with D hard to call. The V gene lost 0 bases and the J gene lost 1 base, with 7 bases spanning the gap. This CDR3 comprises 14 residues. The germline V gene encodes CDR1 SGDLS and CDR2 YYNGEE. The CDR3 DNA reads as TGTGCCAGCAGCGTAGGATCGGGGAACACTGAAGCTTTCTTT. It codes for CASSVGSGNTEAFF.

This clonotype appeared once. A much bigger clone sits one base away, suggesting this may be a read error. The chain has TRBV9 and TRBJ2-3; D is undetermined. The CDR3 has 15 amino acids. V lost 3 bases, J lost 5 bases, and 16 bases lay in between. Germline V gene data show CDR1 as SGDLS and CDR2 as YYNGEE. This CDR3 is CASSERLAHLDTQYF. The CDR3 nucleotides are TGTGCCAGCAGCGAGCGACTCGCCCACCTAGATACGCAGTATTTT.

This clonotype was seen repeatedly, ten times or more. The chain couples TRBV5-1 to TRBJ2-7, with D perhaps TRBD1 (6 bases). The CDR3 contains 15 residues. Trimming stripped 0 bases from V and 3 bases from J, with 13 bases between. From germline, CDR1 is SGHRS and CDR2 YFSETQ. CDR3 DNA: TGCGCCAGCAGCTTGGCTCAGGGGATAATCTACGAGCAGTACTTC. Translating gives CASSLAQGIIYEQYF.

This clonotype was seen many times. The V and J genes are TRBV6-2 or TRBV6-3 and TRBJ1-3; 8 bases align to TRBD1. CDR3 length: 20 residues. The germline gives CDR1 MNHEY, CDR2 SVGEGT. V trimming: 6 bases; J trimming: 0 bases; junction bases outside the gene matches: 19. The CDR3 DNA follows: TGTGCCAGCAGCCACGACAAGCAGGGGGCGAAATTGGGCTCTGGAAACACCATATATTTT. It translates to CASSHDKQGAKLGSGNTIYF.

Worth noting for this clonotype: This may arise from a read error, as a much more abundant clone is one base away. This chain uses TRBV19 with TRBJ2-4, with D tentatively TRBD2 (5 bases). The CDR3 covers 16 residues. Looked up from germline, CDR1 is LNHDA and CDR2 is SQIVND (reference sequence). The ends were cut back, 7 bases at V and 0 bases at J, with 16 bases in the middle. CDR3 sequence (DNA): TGTGCCAGTAATATTGATGGAGGCGCAGCCAAAAACATTCAGTACTTC. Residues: CASNIDGGAAKNIQYF.

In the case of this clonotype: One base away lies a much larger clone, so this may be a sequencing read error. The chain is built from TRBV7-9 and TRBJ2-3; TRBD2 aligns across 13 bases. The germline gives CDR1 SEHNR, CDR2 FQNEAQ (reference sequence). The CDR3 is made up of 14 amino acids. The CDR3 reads CASTGLAGPDTRYF. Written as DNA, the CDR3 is TGTGCCAGCACGGGACTAGCGGGACCAGATACGCGGTATTTT.

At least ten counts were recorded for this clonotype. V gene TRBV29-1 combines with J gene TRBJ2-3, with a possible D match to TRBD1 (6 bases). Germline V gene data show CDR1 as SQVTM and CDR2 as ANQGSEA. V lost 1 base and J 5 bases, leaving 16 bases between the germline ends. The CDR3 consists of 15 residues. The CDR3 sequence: CSVEGQGTIGDTQYF. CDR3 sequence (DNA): TGCAGCGTTGAAGGCCAGGGGACCATCGGAGATACGCAGTATTTT.

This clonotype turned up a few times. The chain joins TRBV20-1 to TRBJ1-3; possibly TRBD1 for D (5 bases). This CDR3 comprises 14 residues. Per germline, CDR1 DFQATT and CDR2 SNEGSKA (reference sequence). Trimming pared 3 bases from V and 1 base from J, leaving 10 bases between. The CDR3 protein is CSASGRDSGNTIYF. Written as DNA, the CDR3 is TGCAGTGCTAGCGGCAGGGATTCTGGAAACACCATATATTTT.

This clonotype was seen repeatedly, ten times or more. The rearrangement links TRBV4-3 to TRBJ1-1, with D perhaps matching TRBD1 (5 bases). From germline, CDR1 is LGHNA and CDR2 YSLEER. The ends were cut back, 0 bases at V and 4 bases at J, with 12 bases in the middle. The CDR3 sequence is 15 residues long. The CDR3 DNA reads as TGCGCCAGCAGCCAAGATCGGACCCAGGGCACTGAAGCTTTCTTT. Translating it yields CASSQDRTQGTEAFF.

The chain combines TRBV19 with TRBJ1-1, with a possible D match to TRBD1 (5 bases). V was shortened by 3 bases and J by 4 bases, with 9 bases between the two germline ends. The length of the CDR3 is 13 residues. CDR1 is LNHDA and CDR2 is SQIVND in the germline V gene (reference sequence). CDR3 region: CASSIGGSTEAFF. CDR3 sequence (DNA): TGTGCCAGTAGTATCGGGGGTTCCACTGAAGCTTTCTTT.

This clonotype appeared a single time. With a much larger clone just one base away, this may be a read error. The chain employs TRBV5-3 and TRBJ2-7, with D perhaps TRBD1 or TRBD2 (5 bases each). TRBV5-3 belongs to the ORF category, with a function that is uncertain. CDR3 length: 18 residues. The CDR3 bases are TGTGCCAGCAGCCACGTTAACGTCGGGGCACCTGGTTCCTACGAGCTGTACTTC. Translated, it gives CASSHVNVGAPGSYELYF.

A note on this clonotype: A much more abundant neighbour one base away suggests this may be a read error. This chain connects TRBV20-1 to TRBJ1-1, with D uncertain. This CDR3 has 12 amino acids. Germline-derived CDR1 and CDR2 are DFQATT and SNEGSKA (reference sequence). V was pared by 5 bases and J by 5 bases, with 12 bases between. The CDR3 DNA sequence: TGCAGTGCTTGGACGGGGAGAACTGAAGCTTTCTTT. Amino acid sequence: CSAWTGRTEAFF.

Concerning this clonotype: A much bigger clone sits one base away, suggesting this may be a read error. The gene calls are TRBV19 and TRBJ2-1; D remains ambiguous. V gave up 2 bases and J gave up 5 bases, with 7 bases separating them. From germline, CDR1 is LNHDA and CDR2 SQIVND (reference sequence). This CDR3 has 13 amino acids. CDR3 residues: CASSIYGHNEQFF. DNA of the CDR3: TGTGCCAGTAGTATATACGGACACAATGAGCAGTTCTTC.

Here the CDR3 reads CAWSWGRMGRTEAFF. The CDR3 nucleotides are TGTGCCTGGAGTTGGGGTCGAATGGGCCGGACTGAAGCTTTCTTT. The rearrangement uses TRBV30 and TRBJ1-1; D gene uncertain. Germline V CDR1 and CDR2: GTSNPN, SVGIG (reference sequence). V was shortened by 2 bases and J by 5 bases, with 18 bases between the two germline ends. The CDR3 sequence is 15 residues long.

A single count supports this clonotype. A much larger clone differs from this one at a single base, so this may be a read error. The CDR3 is CSVGHQDTEAFF. The DNA of the CDR3 is TGCAGCGTTGGACACCAGGACACTGAAGCTTTCTTT. V gene TRBV29-1 combines with J gene TRBJ1-1; D gene unclear. CDR1 and CDR2 (germline): SQVTM, ANQGSEA. The CDR3 covers 12 residues. V lost 4 bases, J lost 3 bases, and 9 bases lay in between.

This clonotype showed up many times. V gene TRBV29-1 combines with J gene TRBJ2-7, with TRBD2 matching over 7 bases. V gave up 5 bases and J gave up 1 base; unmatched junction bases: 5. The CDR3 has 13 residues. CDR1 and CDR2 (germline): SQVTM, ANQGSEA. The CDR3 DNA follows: TGCAGCGTTCGGCTAGCGGTTTCCTACGAGCAGTACTTC. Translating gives CSVRLAVSYEQYF.

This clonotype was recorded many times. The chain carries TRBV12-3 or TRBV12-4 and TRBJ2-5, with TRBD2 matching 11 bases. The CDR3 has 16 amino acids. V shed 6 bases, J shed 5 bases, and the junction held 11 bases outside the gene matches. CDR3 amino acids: CASRILIAGGPETQYF. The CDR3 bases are TGTGCCAGCAGGATACTCATAGCGGGGGGGCCGGAGACCCAGTACTTC.

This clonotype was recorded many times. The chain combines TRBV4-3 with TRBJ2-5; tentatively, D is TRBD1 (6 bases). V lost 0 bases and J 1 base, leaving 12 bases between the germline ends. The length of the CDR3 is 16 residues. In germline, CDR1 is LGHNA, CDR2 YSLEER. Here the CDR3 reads CASSQEVWGPQETQYF. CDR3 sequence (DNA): TGCGCCAGCAGCCAAGAAGTTTGGGGGCCCCAAGAGACCCAGTACTTC.